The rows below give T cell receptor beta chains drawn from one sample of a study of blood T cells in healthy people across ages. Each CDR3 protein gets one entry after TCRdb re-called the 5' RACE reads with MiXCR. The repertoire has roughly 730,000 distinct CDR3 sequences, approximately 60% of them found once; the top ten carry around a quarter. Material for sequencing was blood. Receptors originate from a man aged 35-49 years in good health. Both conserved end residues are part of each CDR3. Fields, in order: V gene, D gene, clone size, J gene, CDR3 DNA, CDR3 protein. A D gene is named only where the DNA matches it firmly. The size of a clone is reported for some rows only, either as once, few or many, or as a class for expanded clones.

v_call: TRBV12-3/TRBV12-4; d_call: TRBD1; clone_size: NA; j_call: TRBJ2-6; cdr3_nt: TGTGCCAGCAGGGCGCCGGGACAGATCTCTGGGGCCAACGTCCTGACTTTC; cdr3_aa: CASRAPGQISGANVLTF
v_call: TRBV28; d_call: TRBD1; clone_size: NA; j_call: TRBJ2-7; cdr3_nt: TGTGCCAGCCAAACAGGGGGAGAGTACTACGAGCAGTACTTC; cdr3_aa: CASQTGGEYYEQYF
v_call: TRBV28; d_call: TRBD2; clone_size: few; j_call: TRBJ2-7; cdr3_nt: TGTGCCAGCAGTCTAAGACTAGCGGGAGGCGAGCAGTACTTC; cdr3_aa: CASSLRLAGGEQYF
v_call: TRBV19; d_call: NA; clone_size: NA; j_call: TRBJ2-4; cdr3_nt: TGTGCCAGTAGTACCCACTTGAGGGGCAAAAACATTCAGTACTTC; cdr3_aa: CASSTHLRGKNIQYF
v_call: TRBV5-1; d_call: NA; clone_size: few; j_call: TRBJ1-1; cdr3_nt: TGCGCCAGCAGCCCAAAGACCTTTCGGGAGGACACTGAAGCTTTCTTT; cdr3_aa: CASSPKTFREDTEAFF
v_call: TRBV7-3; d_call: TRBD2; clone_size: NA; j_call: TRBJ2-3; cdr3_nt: TGTGCCAGCAGCCCCAGGACTAGCGGGGGGCGGGGCACAGATACGCAGTATTTT; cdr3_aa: CASSPRTSGGRGTDTQYF
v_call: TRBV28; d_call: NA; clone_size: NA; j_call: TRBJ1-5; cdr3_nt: TGTGCCAGCAGGGAGGGGAGCAATCAGCCCCAGCATTTT; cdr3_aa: CASREGSNQPQHF
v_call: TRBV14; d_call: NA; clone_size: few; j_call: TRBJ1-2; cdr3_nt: TGTGCCAGCAGCCAAGATGACGCGGCCCGATCAACGGTTGGTGGCTACACCTTC; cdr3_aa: CASSQDDAARSTVGGYTF
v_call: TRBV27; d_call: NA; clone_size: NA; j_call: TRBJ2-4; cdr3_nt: TGTGCCAGCAGTGCCAGACAGCCTGCTAAACTACAAGAGCAGTACTTC; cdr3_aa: CASSARQPAKLQEQYF
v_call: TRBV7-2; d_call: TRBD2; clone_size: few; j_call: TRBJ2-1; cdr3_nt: TGTGCCAGCAGCCTAGTTAGCGGGGGGGCCAACAATGAGCAGTTCTTC; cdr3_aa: CASSLVSGGANNEQFF
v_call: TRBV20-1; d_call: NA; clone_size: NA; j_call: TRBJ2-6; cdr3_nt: TGCAGTGCTAGAGATGCAGGCGACTTTGGGGCCAACGTCCTGACTTTC; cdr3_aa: CSARDAGDFGANVLTF
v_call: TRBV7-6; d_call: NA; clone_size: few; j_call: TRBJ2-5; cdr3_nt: TGTGCCAGCAGCCCCGGGTCAGGAAATCAAGAGACCCAGTACTTC; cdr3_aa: CASSPGSGNQETQYF
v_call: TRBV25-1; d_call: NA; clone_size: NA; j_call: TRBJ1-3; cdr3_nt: TGTGCCAGCAGTGATAGAGTGGCTGGAAACACCATATATTTT; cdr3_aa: CASSDRVAGNTIYF
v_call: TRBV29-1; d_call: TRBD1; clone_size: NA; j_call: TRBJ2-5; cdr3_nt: TGCAGCGTTGTAACCAGCAAAGAGGGGGCGACCCAGTACTTC; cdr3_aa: CSVVTSKEGATQYF
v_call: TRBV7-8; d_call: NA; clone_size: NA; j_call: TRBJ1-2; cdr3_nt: TGTGCCAGCAGCCCAGGGAGGGGGACCCAGTTAAGATACTATGGCTACACCTTC; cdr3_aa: CASSPGRGTQLRYYGYTF
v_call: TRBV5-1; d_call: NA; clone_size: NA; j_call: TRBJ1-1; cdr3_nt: TGCGCCAGCAGCAACACAGGGATGGGTGAAGCTTTCTTT; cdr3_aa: CASSNTGMGEAFF
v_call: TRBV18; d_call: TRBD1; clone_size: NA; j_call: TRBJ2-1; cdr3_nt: TGTGCCAGCTCACAACCGGGACAGAAGTACAATGAGCAGTTCTTC; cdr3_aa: CASSQPGQKYNEQFF
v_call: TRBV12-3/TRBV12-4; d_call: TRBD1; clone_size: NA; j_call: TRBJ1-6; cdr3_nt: TGTGCCAGCAGTTACGCCGGGACAGGGTCGCCCCTCCACTTT; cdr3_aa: CASSYAGTGSPLHF
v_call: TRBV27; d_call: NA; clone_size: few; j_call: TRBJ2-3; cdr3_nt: TGTGCCAGCAGTTCCCTATATCCCCCCAAAGGGGGGGAAACAGATACGCAGTATTTT; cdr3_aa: CASSSLYPPKGGETDTQYF
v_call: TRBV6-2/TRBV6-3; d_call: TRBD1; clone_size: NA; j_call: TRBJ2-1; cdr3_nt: TGTGCCAGCAGCATTGGGACAGGGTCATTCAATGAGCAGTTCTTC; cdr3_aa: CASSIGTGSFNEQFF
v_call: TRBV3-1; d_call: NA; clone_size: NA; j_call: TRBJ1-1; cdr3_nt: TGTGCCAGCACCCCTTCCCTCCGTGGGACTGAAGCTTTCTTT; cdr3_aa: CASTPSLRGTEAFF
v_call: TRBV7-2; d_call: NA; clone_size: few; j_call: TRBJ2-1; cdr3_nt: TGTGCCAGCAGCTTATTAGCATTACGACTTACAGGTAGCAATGAGCAGTTCTTC; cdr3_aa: CASSLLALRLTGSNEQFF
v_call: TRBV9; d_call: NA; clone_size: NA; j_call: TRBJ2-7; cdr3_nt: TGTGCCAGCAGCGTAGGCGGGGACGCCTACGAGCAGTACTTC; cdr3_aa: CASSVGGDAYEQYF
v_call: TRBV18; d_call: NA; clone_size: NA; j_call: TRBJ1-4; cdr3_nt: TGTGCCAGCTCACCAATTAGGAATGAAAAACTGTTTTTT; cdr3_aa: CASSPIRNEKLFF
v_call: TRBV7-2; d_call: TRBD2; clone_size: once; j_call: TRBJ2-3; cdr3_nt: TGTGCCGGCAGCATACCCCCACTAGCGGGGAGCACAGATACGCAGTATTTT; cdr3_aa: CAGSIPPLAGSTDTQYF
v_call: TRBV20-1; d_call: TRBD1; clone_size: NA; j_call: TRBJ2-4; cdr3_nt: TGCAGCGCTGGACAGGGAGACGGAGGGGACATTCAGTACTTC; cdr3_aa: CSAGQGDGGDIQYF
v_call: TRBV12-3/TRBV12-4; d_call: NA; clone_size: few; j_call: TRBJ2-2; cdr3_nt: TGTGCCAGCAGAGAATCGGGGGAGCTGTTTTTT; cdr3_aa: CASRESGELFF
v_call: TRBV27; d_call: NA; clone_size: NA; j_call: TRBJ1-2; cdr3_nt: TGTGCCAGCAGTTTTCGCCCGGGATCAACAGACTTCGGCTACACCTTC; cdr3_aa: CASSFRPGSTDFGYTF
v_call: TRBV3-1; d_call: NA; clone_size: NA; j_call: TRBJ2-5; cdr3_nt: TGTGCCAGCAGCCGCGGAATCTCCGAGACCCAGTACTTC; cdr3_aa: CASSRGISETQYF
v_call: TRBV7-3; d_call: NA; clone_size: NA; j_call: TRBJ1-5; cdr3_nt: TGTGCCAGCAGCCCGACGCGGGGGGCAGGTGGCAATCAGCCCCAGCATTTT; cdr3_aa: CASSPTRGAGGNQPQHF
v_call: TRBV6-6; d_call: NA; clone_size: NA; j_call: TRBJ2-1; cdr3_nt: TGTGCCAGCAGGCCAGTGGGAGAGACTTCGCATGAGCAGTTCTTC; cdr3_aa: CASRPVGETSHEQFF
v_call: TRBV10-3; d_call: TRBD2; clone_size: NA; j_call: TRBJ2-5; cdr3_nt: TGTGCCATCGGCGGGAGTGACGAGACCCAGTACTTC; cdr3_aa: CAIGGSDETQYF
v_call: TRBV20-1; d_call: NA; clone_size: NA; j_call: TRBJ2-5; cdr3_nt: TGCAGTGCTAATCCCGTGGGGGGGGGACAAGGAGGAGAGTACTTC; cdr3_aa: CSANPVGGGQGGEYF
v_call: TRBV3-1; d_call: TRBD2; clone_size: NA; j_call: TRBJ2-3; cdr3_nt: TGTGCCAGCAGCCAACGGCGGGGGGCCACAGATACGCAGTATTTT; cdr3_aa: CASSQRRGATDTQYF
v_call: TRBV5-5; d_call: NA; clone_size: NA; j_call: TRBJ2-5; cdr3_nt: TGTGCCAGCAGCTTAGCCCAACAGGGAGGATACTATGAGCAGTACTTC; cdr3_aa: CASSLAQQGGYYEQYF
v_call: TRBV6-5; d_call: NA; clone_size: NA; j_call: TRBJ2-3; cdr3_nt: TGTGCCAGCAGTTACACCCAATGGGACGGCGCGTATTTT; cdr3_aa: CASSYTQWDGAYF
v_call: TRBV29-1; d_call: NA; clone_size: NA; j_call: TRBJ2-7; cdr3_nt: TGCAGCGTTGAGTGGACAGTTTTGGGCGAGCAGTACTTC; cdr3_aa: CSVEWTVLGEQYF
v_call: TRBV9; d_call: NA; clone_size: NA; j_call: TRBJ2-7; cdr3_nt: TGTGCCAGCAGCGTAGTTGGGAACAATGAGCAGTACTTC; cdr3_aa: CASSVVGNNEQYF
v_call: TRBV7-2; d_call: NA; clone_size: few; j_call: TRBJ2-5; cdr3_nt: TGTGCCAGCAGCGTAAACGGACAGGAGACCCAGTACTTC; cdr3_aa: CASSVNGQETQYF
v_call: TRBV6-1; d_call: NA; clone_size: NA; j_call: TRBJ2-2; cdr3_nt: TGTGCCAGCAGTGAATTGTCCCCGAGGGCCGGGGAGCTGTTTTTT; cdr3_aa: CASSELSPRAGELFF
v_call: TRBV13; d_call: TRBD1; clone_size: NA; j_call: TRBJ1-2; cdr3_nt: TGTGCCAGCAGCTTTGACAGGGGGGACTATGGCTACACCTTC; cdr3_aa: CASSFDRGDYGYTF
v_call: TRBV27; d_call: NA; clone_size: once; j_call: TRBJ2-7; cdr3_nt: TGTGCCAGCAGTCCACGACGGACGGGAGAAGGATACGAGCAGTACTTC; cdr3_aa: CASSPRRTGEGYEQYF
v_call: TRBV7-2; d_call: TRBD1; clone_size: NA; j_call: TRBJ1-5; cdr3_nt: TGTGCCAGCAGCTTGGGATCACAGGGGGTATGCAATCAGCCCCAGCATTTT; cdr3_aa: CASSLGSQGVCNQPQHF
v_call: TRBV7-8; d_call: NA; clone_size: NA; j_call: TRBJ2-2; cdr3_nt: TGTGCCAGCAGTGGGACCCCGATGGGTACCGGGGAGCTGTTTTTT; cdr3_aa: CASSGTPMGTGELFF
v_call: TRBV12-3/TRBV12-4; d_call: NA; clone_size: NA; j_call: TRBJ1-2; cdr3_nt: TGTGCCAGCAGTTTTGATGCCCGGAGTGGCTACACCTTC; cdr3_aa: CASSFDARSGYTF
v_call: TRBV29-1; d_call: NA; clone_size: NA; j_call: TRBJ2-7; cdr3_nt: TGCAGCGTAAGACCGCAGGGTGCCTACGAGCAGTACTTC; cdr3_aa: CSVRPQGAYEQYF
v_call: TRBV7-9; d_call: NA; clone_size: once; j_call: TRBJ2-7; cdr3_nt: TGTGCCAGCAGCTCCCAAAGAAATGAGCAGTACTTC; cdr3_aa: CASSSQRNEQYF
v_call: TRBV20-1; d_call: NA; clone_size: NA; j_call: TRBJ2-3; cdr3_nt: TGCAGTGCTAGAGATCCTACTAGGAGTCTTGGTACGCAGTATTTT; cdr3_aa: CSARDPTRSLGTQYF
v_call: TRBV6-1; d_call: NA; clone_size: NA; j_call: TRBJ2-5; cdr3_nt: TGTGCCAGCAGTGAAGCGCGTATTGGAGAGACCCAGTACTTC; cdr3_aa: CASSEARIGETQYF
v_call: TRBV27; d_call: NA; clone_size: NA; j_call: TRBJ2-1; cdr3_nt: TGTGCCAGCAGTGGGGGAAGGACGGGGGGCGGGTCTAGGAGTGAGCAGTTCTTC; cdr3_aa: CASSGGRTGGGSRSEQFF
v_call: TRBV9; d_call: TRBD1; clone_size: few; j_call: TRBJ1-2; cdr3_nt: TGTGCCAGCAGCGCGTTAGGACAGGGAGTATATGGCTACACCTTC; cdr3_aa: CASSALGQGVYGYTF
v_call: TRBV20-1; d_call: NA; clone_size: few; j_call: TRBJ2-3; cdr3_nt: TGCAGTGCTAAGGTAGCGGAGAGCACAGATACGCAGTATTTT; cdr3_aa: CSAKVAESTDTQYF
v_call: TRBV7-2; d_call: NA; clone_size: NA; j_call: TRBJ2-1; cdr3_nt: TGTGCCAGCAGCTTACGCATGAGCTCCTACAATGAGCAGTTCTTC; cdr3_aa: CASSLRMSSYNEQFF
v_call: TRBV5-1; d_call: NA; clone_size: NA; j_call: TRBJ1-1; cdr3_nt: TGCGCCAGCAGCTTGGACGGAAAGAACACTGAAGCTTTCTTT; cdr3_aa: CASSLDGKNTEAFF
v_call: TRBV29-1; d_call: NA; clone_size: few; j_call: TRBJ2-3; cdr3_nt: TGCAGCGTCCAAACGACAGATACGCAGTATTTT; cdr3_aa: CSVQTTDTQYF
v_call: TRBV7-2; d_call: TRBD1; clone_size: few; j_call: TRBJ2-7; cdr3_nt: TGTGCCAGCAGCCCAGGGGGACAGGGTAGGGTGAGATCCTACGAGCAGTACTTC; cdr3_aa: CASSPGGQGRVRSYEQYF
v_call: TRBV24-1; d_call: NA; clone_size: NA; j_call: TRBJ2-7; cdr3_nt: TGTGCCACCAGTGATCGACAGACCCCCTACGAGCAGTACTTC; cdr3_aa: CATSDRQTPYEQYF
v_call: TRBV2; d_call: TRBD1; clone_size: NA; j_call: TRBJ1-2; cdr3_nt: TGTGCCAGCACTGACAACCGGGGACAGATCTATGGCTACACCTTC; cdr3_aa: CASTDNRGQIYGYTF
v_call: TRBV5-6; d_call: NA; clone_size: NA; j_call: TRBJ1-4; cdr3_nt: TGTGCCAGCAGCTTGAGGGGTGGTGAAAAACTGTTTTTT; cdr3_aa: CASSLRGGEKLFF
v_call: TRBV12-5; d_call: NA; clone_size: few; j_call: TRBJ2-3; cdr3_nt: TGTGCTAGTTCGGTTATAGGGGGGGATACGCAGTATTTT; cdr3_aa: CASSVIGGDTQYF